These 2 T cell receptor beta chains originate from one sample sequenced in a study of circulating CD8 cells and anti-PD-1 response in melanoma. Each library started from roughly 15 ng of total RNA using the QIAseq Immune Repertoire TCR panel. TCRdb itself ran the reads through MiXCR, one entry per CDR3 protein. The sample holds around 1,300 distinct CDR3 sequences, about 7.6% seen once. From live CD3+CD8+TCRalphabeta+ cells, four PD-1 and/or TIGIT subsets were sorted. The sample was CD8+ T cells from PBMCs, taken at baseline or after one month of anti-PD-1 therapy (not recorded which). Receptors were obtained from a human donor with melanoma.

This clonotype is medium-sized within its sample. The CDR3 here is CASGGQGTSQPQHF. As DNA, the CDR3 is TGTGCCAGCGGGGGACAGGGGACGAGTCAGCCCCAGCATTTT. The chain recombines TRBV27 with TRBJ1-5, with TRBD1 identical over 10 bases. V dropped 8 bases and J dropped 6; count of bases not matched to a gene: 7. In germline, CDR1 is MNHEY, CDR2 SMNVEV (reference sequence). The CDR3 length is 14 residues.

This clonotype ranks as medium-sized. The rearrangement uses TRBV9 and TRBJ2-7; the match to TRBD2 covers 8 bases. This CDR3 contains 15 residues. The germline V gene has CDR1 SGDLS and CDR2 YYNGEE. V lost 3 bases and J lost 2; bases outside the gene matches: 7. CDR3 sequence: CASSGSGALTYEQYF. The CDR3 DNA follows: TGTGCCAGCAGCGGTAGCGGGGCGCTCACCTACGAGCAGTACTTC.